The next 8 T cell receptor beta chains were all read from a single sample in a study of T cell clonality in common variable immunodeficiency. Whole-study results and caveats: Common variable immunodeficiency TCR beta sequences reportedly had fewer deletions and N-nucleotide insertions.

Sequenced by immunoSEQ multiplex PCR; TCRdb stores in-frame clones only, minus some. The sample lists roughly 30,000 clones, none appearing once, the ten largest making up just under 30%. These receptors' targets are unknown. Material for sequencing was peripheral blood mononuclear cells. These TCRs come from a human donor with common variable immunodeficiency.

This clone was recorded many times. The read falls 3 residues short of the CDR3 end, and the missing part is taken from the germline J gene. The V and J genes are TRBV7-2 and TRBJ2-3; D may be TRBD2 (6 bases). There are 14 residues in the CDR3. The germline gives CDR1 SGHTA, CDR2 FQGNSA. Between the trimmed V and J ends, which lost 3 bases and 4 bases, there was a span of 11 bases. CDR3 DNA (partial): TGTGCCAGCAGCTTTACACCGGGGGCAGATACG. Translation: CASSFTPGADT. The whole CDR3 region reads CASSFTPGADTQYF.

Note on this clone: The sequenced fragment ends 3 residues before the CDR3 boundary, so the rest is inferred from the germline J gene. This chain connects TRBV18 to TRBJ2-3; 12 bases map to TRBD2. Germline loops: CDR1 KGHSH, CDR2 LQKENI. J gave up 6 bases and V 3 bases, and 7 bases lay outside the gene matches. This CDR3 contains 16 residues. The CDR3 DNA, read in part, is TGTGCCAGCTCACCTAGGACTAGCGGGGCACAGGATACG. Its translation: CASSPRTSGAQDT. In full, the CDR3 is CASSPRTSGAQDTQYF.

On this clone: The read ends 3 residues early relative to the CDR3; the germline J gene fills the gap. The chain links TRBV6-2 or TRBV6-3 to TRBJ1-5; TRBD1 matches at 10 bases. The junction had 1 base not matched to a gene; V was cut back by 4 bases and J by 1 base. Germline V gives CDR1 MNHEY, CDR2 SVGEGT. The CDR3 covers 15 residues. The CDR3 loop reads CASSSGQGSNQPQHF. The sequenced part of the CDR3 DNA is TGTGCCAGCAGTTCGGGACAGGGGAGCAATCAGCCC.

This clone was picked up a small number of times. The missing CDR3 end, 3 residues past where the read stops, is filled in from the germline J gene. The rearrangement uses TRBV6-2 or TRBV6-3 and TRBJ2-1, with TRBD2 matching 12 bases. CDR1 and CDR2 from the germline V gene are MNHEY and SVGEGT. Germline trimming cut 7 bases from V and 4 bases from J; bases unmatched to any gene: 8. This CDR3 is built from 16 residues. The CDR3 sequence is CASISPLAGGYNEQFF. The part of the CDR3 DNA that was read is TGTGCCAGCATCTCTCCCCTAGCGGGGGGGTACAATGAG.

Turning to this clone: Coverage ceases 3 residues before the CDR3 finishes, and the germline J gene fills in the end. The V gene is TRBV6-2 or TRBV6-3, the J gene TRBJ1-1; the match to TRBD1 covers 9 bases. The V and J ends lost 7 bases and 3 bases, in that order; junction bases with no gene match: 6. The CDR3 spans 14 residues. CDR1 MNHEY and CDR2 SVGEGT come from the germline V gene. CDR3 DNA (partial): TGTGCCAGCATCCGACAGGGGGTAGACACTGAA. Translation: CASIRQGVDTE. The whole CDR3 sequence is CASIRQGVDTEAFF.

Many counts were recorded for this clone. The sequenced part of the CDR3 DNA is TGTGCCAGCAGCGATGGGACAGGTTTCGGC. Protein product: CASSDGTGFG. The whole CDR3 reads CASSDGTGFGYTF. This chain connects TRBV7-2 to TRBJ1-2; 8 nucleotides agree with TRBD1. The missing CDR3 end, 3 residues past where the read stops, is filled in from the germline J gene. Per the germline V gene, CDR1 is SGHTA and CDR2 is FQGNSA. This CDR3 is built from 13 residues.

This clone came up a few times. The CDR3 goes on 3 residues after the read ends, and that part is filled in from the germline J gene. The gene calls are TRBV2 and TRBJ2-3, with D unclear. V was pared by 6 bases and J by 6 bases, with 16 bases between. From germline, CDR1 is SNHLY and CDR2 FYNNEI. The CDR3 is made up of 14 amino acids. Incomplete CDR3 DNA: TGTGCCAGCAGGGCCTCAACACAAGGTGATACG. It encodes CASRASTQGDT. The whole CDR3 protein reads CASRASTQGDTQYF. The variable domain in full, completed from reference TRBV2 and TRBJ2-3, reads EPEVTQTPSHQVTQMGQEVILRCVPISNHLYFYWYRQILGQKVEFLVSFYNNEISEKSEIFDDQFSVERPDGSNFTLKIRSTKLEDSAMYFCASRASTQGDTQYFGPGTRLTVL.

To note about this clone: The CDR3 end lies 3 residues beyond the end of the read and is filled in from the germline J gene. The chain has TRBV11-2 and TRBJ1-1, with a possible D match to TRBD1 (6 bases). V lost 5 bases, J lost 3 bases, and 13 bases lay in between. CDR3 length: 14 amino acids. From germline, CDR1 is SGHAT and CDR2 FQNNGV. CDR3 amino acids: CASSPRGRDTEAFF. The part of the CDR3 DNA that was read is TGTGCCAGCAGCCCCAGGGGCCGAGACACTGAA.